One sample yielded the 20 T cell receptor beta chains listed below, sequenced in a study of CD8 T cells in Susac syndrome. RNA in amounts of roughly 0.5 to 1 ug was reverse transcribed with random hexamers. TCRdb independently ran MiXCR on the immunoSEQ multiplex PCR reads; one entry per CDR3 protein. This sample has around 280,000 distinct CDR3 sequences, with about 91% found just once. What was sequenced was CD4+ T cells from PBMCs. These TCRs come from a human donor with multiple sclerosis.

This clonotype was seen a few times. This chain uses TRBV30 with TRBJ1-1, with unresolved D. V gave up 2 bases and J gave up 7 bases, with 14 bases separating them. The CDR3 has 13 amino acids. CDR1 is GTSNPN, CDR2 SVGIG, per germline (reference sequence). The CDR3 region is CAWSFTYEGEAFF. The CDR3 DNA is TGTGCCTGGAGTTTCACCTACGAAGGTGAAGCTTTCTTT.

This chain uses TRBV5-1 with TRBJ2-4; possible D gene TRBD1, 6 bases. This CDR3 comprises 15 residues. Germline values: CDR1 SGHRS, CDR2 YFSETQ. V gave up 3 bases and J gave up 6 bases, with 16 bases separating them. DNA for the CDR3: TGCGCCAGCAGCTCTCTCACAGGGAGTGGAAACATTCAGTACTTC. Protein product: CASSSLTGSGNIQYF.

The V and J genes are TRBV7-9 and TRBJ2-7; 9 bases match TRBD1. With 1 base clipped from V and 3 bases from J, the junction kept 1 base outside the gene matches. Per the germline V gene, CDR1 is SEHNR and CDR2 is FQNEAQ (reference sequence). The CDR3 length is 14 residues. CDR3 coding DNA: TGTGCCAGCAGCTTAGGGGGACAGGGCTACGAGCAGTACTTC. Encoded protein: CASSLGGQGYEQYF.

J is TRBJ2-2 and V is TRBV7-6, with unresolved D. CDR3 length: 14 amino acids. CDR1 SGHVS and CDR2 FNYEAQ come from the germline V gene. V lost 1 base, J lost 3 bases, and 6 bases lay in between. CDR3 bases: TGTGCCAGCAGCTTAGGGCGGCACACCGGGGAGCTGTTTTTT. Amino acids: CASSLGRHTGELFF.

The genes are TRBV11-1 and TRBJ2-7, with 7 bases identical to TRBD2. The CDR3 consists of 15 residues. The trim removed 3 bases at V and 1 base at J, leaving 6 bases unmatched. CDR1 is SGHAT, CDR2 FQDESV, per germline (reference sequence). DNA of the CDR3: TGTGCCAGCAGCTTTTCGGCGGGAGCTTCCTACGAGCAGTACTTC. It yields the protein CASSFSAGASYEQYF.

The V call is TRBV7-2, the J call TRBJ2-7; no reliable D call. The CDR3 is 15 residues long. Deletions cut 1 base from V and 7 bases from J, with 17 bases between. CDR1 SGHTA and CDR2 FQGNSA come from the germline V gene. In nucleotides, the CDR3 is TGTGCCAGCAGCTTAGTGTCCGGGTCCCCTGTGGAGCAGTACTTC. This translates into CASSLVSGSPVEQYF.

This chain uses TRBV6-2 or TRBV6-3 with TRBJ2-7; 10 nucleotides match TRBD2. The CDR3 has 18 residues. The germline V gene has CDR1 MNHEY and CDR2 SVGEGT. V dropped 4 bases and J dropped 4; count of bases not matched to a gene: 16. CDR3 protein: CASSSRSMSGRAVYEQYF. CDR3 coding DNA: TGTGCCAGCAGTTCCCGATCTATGAGCGGGAGGGCCGTGTACGAGCAGTACTTC.

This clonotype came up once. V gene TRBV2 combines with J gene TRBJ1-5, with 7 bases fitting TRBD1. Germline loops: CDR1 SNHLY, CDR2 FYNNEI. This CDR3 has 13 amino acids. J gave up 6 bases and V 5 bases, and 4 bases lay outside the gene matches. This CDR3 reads CASSQTGVQPQHF. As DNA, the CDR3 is TGTGCCAGCAGTCAAACAGGGGTTCAGCCCCAGCATTTT.

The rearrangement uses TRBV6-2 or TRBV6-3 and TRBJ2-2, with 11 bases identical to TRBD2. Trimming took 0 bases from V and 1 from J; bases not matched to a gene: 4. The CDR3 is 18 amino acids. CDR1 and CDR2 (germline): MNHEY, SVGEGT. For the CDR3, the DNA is TGTGCCAGCAGTTACTCGGGACTAGCGGCTGTGAACACCGGGGAGCTGTTTTTT. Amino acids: CASSYSGLAAVNTGELFF.

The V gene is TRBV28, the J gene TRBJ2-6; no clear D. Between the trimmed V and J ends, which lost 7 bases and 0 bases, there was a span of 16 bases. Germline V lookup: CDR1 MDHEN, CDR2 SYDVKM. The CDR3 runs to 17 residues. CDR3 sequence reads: CASTRDSFFSGANVLTF. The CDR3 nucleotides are TGTGCCAGCACCCGTGACTCCTTCTTCTCTGGGGCCAACGTCCTGACTTTC.

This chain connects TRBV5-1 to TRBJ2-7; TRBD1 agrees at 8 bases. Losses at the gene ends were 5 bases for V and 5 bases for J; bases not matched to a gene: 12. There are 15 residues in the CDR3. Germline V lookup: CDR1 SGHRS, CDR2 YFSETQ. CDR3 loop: CASRFNGDRIDEQYF. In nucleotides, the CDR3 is TGCGCCAGCAGGTTCAACGGGGACAGGATCGACGAGCAGTACTTC.

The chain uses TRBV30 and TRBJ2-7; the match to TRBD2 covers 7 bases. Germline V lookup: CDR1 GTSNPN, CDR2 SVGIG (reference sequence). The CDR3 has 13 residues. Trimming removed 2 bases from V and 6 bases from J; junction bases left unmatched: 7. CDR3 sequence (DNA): TGTGCCTGGAGTCAGGGAGGGACGGGCGAGCAGTACTTC. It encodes CAWSQGGTGEQYF. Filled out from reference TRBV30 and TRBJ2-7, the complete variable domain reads SQTIHQWPATLVQPVGSPLSLECTVEGTSNPNLYWYRQAAGRGLQLLFYSVGIGQISSEVPQNLSASRPQDRQFILSSKKLLLSDSGFYLCAWSQGGTGEQYFGPGTRLTVT.

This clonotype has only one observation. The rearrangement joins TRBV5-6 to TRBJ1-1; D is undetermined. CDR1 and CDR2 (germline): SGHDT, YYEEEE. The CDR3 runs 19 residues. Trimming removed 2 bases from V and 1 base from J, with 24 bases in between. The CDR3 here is CASSFRDGRVGRENTEAFF. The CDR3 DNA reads TGTGCCAGCAGCTTCAGAGACGGAAGGGTAGGTCGGGAGAACACTGAAGCTTTCTTT.

The CDR3 sequence is CASSYGELSRDPNNEQFF. CDR3 DNA sequence: TGTGCCAGCAGTTACGGGGAGTTGTCGCGGGATCCCAACAATGAGCAGTTCTTC. The V and J genes are TRBV6-2 or TRBV6-3 and TRBJ2-1, with D perhaps matching TRBD2 (6 bases). Trimming took 2 bases from V and 5 from J, leaving 22 bases between them. The CDR3 consists of 18 residues. Germline V gives CDR1 MNHEY, CDR2 SVGEGT.

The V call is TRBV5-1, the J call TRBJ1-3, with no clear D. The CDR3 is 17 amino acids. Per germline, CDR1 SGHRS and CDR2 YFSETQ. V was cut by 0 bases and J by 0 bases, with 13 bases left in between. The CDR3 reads CASSLDRPSRSGNTIYF. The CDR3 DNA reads TGCGCCAGCAGCTTGGATCGTCCCTCACGCTCTGGAAACACCATATATTTT.

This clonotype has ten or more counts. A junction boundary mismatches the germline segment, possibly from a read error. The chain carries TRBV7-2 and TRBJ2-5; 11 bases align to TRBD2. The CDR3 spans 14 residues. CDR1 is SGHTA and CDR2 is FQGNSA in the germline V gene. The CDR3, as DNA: TGTGCTAGCAGCTTGGGACTAGCGGAAGAGACCCAGTACTTC. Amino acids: CASSLGLAEETQYF.

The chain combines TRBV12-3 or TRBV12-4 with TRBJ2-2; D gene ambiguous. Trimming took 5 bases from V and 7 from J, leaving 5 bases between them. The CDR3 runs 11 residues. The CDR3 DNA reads TGTGCCAGCAGTCGAGGCGGGGAGCTGTTTTTT. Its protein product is CASSRGGELFF.

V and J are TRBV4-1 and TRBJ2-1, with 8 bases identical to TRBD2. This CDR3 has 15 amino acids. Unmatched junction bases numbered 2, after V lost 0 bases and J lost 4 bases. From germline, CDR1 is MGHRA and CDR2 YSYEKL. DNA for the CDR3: TGCGCCAGCAGCCAAGAGTTAGCGGGATACAATGAGCAGTTCTTC. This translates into CASSQELAGYNEQFF.

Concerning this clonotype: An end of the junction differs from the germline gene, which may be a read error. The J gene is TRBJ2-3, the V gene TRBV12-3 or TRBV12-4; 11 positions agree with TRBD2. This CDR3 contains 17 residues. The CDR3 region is CASSLGQLAGGTDTQYF. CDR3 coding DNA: TGTGCCAGCAGCTTAGGCCAACTAGCGGGGGGCACAGATACGCAGTATTTT.

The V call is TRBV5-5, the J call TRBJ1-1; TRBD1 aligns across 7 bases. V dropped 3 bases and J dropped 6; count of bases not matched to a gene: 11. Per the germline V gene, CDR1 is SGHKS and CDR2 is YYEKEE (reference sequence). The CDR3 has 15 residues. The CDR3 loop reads CASSSNDREYAEAFF. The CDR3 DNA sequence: TGTGCCAGCAGCTCCAATGACAGGGAATACGCTGAAGCTTTCTTT.